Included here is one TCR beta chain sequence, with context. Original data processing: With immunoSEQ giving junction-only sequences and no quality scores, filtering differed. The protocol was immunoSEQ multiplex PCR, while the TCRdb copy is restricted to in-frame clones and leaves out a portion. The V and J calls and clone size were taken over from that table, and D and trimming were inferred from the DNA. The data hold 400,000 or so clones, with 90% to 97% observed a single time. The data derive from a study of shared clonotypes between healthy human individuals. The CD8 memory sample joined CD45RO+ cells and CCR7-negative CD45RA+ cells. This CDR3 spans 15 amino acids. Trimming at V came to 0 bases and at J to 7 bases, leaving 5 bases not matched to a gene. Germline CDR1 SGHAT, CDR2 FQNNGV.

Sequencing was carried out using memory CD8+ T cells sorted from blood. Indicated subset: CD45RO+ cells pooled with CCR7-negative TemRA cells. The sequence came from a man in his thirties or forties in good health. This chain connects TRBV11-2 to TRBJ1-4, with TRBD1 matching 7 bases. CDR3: CASSLDDRVFEKLFF. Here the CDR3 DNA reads TGTGCCAGCAGCTTAGACGACAGGGTTTTTGAAAAACTGTTTTTT.